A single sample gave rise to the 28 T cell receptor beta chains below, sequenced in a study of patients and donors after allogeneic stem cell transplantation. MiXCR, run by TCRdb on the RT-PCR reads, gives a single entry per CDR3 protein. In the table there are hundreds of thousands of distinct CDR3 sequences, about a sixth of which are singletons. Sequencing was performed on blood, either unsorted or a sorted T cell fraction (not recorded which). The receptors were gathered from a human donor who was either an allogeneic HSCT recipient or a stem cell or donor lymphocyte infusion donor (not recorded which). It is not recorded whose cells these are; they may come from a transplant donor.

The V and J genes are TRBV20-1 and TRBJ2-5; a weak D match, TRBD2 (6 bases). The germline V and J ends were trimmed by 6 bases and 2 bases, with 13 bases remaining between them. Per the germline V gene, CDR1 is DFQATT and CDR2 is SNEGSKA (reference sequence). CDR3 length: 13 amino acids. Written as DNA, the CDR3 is TGCAGTGCAAGGGGAGGCGGTCAAGAGACCCAGTACTTC. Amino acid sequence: CSARGGGQETQYF.

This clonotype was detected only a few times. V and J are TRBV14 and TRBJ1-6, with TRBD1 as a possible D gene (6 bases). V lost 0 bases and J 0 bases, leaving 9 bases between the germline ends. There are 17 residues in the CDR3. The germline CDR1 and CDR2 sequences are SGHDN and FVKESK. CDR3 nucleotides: TGTGCCAGCAGCCAAGAAACAGGGAACTCCTATAATTCACCCCTCCACTTT. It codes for CASSQETGNSYNSPLHF.

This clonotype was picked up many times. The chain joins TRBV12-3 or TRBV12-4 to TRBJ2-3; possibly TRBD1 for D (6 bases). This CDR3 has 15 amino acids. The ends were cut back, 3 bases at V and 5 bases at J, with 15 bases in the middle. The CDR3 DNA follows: TGTGCCAGCAGTTTGTGGACAGAGGCCGGAGATACGCAGTATTTT. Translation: CASSLWTEAGDTQYF.

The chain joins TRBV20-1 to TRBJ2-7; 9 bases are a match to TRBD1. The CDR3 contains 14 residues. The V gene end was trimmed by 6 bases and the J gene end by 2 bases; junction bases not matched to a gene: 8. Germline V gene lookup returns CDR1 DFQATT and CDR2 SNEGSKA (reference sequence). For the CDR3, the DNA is TGCAGTGCAAGCCCGGGACAGGGAACCTACGAGCAGTACTTC. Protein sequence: CSASPGQGTYEQYF.

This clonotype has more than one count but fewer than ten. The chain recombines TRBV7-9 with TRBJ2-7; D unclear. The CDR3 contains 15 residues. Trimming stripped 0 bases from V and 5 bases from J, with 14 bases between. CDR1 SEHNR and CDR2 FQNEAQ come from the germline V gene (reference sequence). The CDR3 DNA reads TGTGCCAGCAGCTTAGCCCCGGCAGAGAAAGACGAGCAGTACTTC. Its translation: CASSLAPAEKDEQYF.

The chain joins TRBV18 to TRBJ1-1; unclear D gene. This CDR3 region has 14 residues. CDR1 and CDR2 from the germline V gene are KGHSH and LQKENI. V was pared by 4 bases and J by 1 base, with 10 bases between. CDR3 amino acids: CASSLRFSNTEAFF. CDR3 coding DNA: TGTGCCAGCTCACTAAGGTTTTCGAACACTGAAGCTTTCTTT.

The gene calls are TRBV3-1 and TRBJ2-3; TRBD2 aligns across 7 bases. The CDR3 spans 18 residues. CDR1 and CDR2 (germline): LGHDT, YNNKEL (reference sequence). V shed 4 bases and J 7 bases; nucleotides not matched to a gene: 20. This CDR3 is CASSPLRGQRESAHTQYF. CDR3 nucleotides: TGTGCCAGCAGCCCCCTAAGGGGTCAGCGGGAATCTGCCCATACGCAGTATTTT.

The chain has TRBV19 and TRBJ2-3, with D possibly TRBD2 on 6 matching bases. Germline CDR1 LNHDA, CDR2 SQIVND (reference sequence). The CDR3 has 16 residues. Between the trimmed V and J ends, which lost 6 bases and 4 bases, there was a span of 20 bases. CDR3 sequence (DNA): TGTGCCAGTAGACAAACTCCGGGAGTAGCGTCAGATACGCAGTATTTT. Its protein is CASRQTPGVASDTQYF.

The chain's CDR3 is CASSSRTGGRLFTDTQYF. As DNA, the CDR3 is TGTGCCAGCAGCTCCCGGACAGGGGGAAGGTTATTCACAGATACGCAGTATTTT. The chain recombines TRBV9 with TRBJ2-3; 10 bases align to TRBD1. Germline V lookup: CDR1 SGDLS, CDR2 YYNGEE. J gave up 2 bases and V 4 bases, and 13 bases lay outside the gene matches. This CDR3 is built from 18 residues. Full variable domain (rest looked up from reference TRBV9 and TRBJ2-3): DSGVTQTPKHLITATGQRVTLRCSPRSGDLSVYWYQQSLDQGLQFLIQYYNGEERAKGNILERFSAQQFPDLHSELNLSSLELGDSALYFCASSSRTGGRLFTDTQYFGPGTRLTVL.

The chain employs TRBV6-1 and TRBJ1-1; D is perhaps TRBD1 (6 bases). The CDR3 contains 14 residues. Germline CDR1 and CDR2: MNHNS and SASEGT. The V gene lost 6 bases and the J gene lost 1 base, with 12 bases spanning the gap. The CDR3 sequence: CASRGGLGNTEAFF. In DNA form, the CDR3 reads TGTGCCAGCAGAGGGGGTCTAGGGAACACTGAAGCTTTCTTT.

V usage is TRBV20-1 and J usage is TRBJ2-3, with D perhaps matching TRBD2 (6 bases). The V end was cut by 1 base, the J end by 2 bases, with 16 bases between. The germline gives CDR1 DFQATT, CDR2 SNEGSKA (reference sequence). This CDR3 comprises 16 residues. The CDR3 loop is CSARVIGSGLTDTQYF. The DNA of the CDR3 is TGCAGTGCTAGAGTAATAGGTAGCGGACTCACAGATACGCAGTATTTT.

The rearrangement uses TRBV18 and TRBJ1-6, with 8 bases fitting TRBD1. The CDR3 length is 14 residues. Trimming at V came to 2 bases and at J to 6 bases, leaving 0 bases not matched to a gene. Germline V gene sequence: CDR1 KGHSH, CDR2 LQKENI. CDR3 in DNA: TGTGCCAGCTCACCAGACAGGGGTAATTCACCCCTCCACTTT. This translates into CASSPDRGNSPLHF. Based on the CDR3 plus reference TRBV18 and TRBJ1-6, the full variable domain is NAGVMQNPRHLVRRRGQEARLRCSPMKGHSHVYWYRQLPEEGLKFMVYLQKENIIDESGMPKERFSAEFPKEGPSILRIQQVVRGDSAAYFCASSPDRGNSPLHFGNGTRLTVT.

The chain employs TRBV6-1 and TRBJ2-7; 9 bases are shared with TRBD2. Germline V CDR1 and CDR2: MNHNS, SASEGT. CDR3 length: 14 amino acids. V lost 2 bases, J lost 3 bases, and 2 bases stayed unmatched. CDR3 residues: CASSELAGIYEQYF. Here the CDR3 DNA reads TGTGCCAGCAGTGAACTAGCGGGGATCTACGAGCAGTACTTC.

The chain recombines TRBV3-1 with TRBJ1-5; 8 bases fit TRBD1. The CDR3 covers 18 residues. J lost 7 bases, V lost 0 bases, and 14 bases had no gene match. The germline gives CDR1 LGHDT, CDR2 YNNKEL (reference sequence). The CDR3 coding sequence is TGTGCCAGCAGCCAAGACTCAGGGGGCGCTTCCTTTAGGCAGCCCCAGCATTTT. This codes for CASSQDSGGASFRQPQHF.

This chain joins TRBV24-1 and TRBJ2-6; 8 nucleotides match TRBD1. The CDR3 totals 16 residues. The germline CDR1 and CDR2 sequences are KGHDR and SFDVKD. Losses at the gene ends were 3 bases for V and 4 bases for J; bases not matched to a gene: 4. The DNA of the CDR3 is TGTGCCACCAGTGATCCTCAGGGGGCCGGGGCCAACGTCCTGACTTTC. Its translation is CATSDPQGAGANVLTF.

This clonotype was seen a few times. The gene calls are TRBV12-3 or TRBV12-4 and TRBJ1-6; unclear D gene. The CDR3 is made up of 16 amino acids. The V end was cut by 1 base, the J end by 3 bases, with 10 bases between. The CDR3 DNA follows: TGTGCCAGCAGTTTAGGGTCTGTACACTATAATTCACCCCTCCACTTT. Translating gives CASSLGSVHYNSPLHF.

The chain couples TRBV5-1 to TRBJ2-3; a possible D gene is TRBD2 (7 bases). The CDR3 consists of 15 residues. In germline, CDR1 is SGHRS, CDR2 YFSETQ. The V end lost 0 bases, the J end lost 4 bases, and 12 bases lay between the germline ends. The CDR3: CASSLEGGGPDTQYF. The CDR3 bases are TGCGCCAGCAGCTTGGAGGGGGGGGGCCCAGATACGCAGTATTTT.

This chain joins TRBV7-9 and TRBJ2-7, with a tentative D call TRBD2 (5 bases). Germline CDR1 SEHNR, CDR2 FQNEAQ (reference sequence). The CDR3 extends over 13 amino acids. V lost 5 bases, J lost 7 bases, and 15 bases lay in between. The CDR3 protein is CASSPGARREQYF. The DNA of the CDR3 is TGTGCCAGCAGCCCCGGAGCCAGGAGGGAGCAGTACTTC.

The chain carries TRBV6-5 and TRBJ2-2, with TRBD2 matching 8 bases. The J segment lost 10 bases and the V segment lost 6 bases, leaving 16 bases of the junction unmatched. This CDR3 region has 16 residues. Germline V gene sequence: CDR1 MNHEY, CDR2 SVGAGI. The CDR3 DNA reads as TGTGCCAGCAGATACACCCGACCGGGACTAGAGTTGGAGCTGTTTTTT. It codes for CASRYTRPGLELELFF.

CDR3 in DNA: TGTGCCAGCAGCCAAGTAATCGGGACAGTAACGGGCTACACCTTC. The encoded protein is CASSQVIGTVTGYTF. The chain joins TRBV4-2 to TRBJ1-2; 7 bases are a match to TRBD1. The CDR3 loop spans 15 amino acids. Per the germline V gene, CDR1 is LGHNA and CDR2 is YNFKEQ. V shed 1 base and J 8 bases; nucleotides not matched to a gene: 10.

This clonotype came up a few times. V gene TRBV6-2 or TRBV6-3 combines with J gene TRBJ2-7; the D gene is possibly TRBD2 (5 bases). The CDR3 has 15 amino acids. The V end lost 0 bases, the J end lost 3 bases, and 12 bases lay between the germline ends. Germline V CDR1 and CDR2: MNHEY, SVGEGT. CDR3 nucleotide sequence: TGTGCCAGCAGTTACTCAAGGCGGGTCGACTACGAGCAGTACTTC. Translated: CASSYSRRVDYEQYF.

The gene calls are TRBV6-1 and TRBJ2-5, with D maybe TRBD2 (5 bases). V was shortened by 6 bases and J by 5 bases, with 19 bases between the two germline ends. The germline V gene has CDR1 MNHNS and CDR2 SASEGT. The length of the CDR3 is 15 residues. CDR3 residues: CASRRDGASMETQYF. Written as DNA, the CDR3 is TGTGCCAGCAGGAGGGATGGAGCTTCAATGGAGACCCAGTACTTC.

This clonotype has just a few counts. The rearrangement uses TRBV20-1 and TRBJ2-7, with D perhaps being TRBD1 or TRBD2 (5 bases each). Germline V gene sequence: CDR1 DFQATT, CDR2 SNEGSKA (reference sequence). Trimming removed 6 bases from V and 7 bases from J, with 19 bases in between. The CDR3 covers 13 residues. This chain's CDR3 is CSASRGTPREQYF. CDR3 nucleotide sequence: TGCAGTGCGTCGAGGGGAACCCCGCGGGAGCAGTACTTC.

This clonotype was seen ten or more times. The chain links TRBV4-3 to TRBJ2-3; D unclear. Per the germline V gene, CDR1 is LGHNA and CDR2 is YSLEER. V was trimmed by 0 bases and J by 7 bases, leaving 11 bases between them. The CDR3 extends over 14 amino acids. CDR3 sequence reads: CASSQEGYGNTQYF. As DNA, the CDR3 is TGCGCCAGCAGCCAAGAAGGGTATGGGAATACGCAGTATTTT.

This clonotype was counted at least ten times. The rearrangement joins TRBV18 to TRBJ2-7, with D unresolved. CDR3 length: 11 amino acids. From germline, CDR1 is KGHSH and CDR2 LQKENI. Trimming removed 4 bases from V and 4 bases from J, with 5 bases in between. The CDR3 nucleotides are TGTGCCAGCTCACTAAAATACGAGCAGTACTTC. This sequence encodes CASSLKYEQYF. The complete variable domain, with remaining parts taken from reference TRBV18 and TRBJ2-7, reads NAGVMQNPRHLVRRRGQEARLRCSPMKGHSHVYWYRQLPEEGLKFMVYLQKENIIDESGMPKERFSAEFPKEGPSILRIQQVVRGDSAAYFCASSLKYEQYFGPGTRLTVT.

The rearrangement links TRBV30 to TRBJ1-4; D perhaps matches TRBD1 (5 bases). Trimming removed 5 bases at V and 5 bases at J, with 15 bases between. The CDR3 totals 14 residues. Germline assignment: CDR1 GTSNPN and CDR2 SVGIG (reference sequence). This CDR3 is CAWGTGLTNEKLFF. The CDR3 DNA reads TGTGCCTGGGGGACGGGACTCACGAATGAAAAACTGTTTTTT.

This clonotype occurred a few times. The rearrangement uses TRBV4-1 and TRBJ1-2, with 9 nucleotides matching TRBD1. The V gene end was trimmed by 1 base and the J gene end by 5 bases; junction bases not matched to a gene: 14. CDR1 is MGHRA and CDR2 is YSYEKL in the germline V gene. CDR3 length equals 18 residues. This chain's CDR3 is CASSQGVGRTGVKYGYTF. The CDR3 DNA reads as TGCGCCAGCAGCCAAGGTGTGGGGCGGACAGGGGTGAAATATGGCTACACCTTC.

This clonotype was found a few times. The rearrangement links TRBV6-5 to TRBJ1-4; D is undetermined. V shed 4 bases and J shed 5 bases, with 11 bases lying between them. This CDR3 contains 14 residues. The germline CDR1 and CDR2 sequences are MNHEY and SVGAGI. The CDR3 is CASSSRIQNEKLFF. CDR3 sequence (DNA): TGTGCCAGCAGTTCGCGAATACAAAATGAAAAACTGTTTTTT.